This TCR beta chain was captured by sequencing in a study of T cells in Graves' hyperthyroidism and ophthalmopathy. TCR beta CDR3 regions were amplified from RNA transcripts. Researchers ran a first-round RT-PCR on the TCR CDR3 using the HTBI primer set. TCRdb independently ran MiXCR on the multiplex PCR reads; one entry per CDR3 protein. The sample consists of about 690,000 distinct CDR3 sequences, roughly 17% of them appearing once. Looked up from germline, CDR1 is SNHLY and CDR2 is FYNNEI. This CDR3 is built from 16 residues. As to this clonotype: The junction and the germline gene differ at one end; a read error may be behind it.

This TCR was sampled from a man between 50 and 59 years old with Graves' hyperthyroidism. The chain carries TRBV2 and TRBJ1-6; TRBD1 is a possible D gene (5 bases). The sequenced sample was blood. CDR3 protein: CVSNPGGSSYNSPLHF. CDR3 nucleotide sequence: TGTGTCAGCAATCCGGGGGGGAGCTCCTATAATTCACCCCTCCACTTT. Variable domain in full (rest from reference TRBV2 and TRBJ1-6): EPEVTQTPSHQVTQMGQEVILRCVPISNHLYFYWYRQILGQKVEFLVSFYNNEISEKSEIFDDQFSVERPDGSNFTLKIRSTKLEDSAMYFCVSNPGGSSYNSPLHFGNGTRLTVT.